This T cell receptor beta chain was captured by sequencing in a study of CD8 T cells in Susac syndrome (dated by TCRdb to about 2019). Regarding the study in general: Repertoire sequencing was used to test whether CD8+ T cell activation and differentiation in Susac syndrome was antigen driven. Beyond this particular receptor, the publication reports: The number of individuals in the TCR sequencing and HLA analysis was recognized as being relatively small.

Trimming removed 1 base from V and 8 bases from J, leaving 11 bases between the germline ends. The CDR1 and CDR2 encoded by the germline V gene are MNHNS and SASEGT. From the cysteine through the phenylalanine, the CDR3 covers 13 amino acids. The entry retains the CDR3 DNA only, 39 bases that are in frame from base 1. RNA was extracted with the RNeasy kit and roughly 0.45 to 1 ug was reverse transcribed using random hexamers. TCR beta CDR3 regions were amplified with the immunoSEQ multiplex PCR assay covering 54 Vbeta and 13 Jbeta segments. To correct PCR amplification bias, a synthetic template baseline was used for both primer optimization and computational correction. The study's own analysis went as follows. Reads were annotated to V, D and J genes per IMGT and analyzed with immunoSEQ Analyzer, keeping only productive sequences. Clonality was calculated as one minus the Shannon entropy normalized by log2 of the number of productive unique sequences. For each patient and control, public and private clones were evaluated among the 100 most prevalent clones. Clones were defined as Susac-specific if absent from the healthy and MS cohorts, from around 1,000 published viral clones and from other ImmuneACCESS disease sequences. TCRdb itself trimmed the public reads at Q25 with fastp, ran MiXCR and retained productive beta chains. Rows with one shared CDR3 protein collapse into an entry with the most common genes and DNA. TCRdb, not the authors, supplied the V and J calls. The sample table holds 130,000 or so distinct CDR3 sequences, of which less than 95% were seen once. The ten largest clones take up 0.095% to 0.1% of the sample.

Points on this clonotype: The antigen this receptor binds is unknown. Per-nucleotide qualities are absent, and no much larger clonotype sits a single base away.

Peripheral blood CD8+ and CD4+ T cells from healthy donors, Susac syndrome patients and multiple sclerosis patients were profiled by high-throughput TCR beta sequencing. Healthy donors were included as age- and sex-matched controls. Bulk CD8+ and CD4+ T cells were purified by magnetic negative isolation, whereas CD8+ TEMRA cells were enriched by FACS. Blood was collected in EDTA tubes and processed within 24 hours, with PBMCs isolated through density gradient centrifugation. PBMCs intended for TCR sequencing were cryopreserved in liquid nitrogen and thawed later in a water bath at 37 degrees C. The sorted or isolated CD4+, CD8+ and CD8+ TEMRA cells reached a purity of at least 90%.

The chain joins TRBV6-1 to TRBJ1-2, and TRBD1 may be the D gene, going by 5 matching bases. The sequencing sample was made of CD4+ T cells from PBMCs. The origin of this receptor is a human donor in good health. The DNA sequence is given as TGTGCCAGCAGTGAAGAGGCAGGGAACGGCTACACCTTC. This encodes CASSEEAGNGYTF.